The 32 T cell receptor beta chains presented below share a single source sample, sequenced in a study of EBV T-cell therapy then PD-1 blockade in nasopharyngeal carcinoma. Measured with immunoSEQ multiplex PCR; TCRdb has only the in-frame clones, and not every one. The top ten clones hold roughly a third of a sample with about 21,000 clones, around four fifths of them seen once. Time point specified: 266 days after commencement of treatment, after nivolumab therapy. Treatment noted: AdE1-LMPpoly-expanded autologous EBV-specific T-cell therapy followed by anti-PD-1 nivolumab. Their specific antigens are unknown. The sample here was CD8+ T cells from blood, taken at day 266 from a patient whose treatment included autologous EBV-specific T cells and nivolumab. Receptor source: a man aged 40-55 years with nasopharyngeal carcinoma.

This clone occurred a few times. The gene calls are TRBV7-9 and TRBJ1-2; 7 nucleotides line up with TRBD1. V trimming: 4 bases; J trimming: 7 bases; junction bases outside the gene matches: 12. Germline V gene lookup returns CDR1 SEHNR and CDR2 FQNEAQ (reference sequence). The CDR3 runs to 15 residues. In nucleotides, the CDR3 is TGTGCCAGCAGCTCCCCCTATACAGGGGCTGGTGGCTACACCTTC. The encoded protein is CASSSPYTGAGGYTF.

This rearrangement joins TRBV5-1 to TRBJ1-5; a possible D gene is TRBD1 (5 bases). The CDR3 covers 16 residues. Germline lookup yields CDR1 SGHRS and CDR2 YFSETQ. With 1 base removed from V and 0 bases from J, the gap between germline ends came to 11 bases. The CDR3 reads CASSLTGVYSNQPQHF. CDR3 nucleotides: TGCGCCAGCAGCTTGACGGGGGTTTATAGCAATCAGCCCCAGCATTTT.

The chain links TRBV2 to TRBJ2-7; D not certain. This CDR3 has 12 residues. With 7 bases removed from V and 2 bases from J, the gap between germline ends came to 9 bases. CDR1 is SNHLY, CDR2 FYNNEI, per germline. The CDR3 protein is CASIGGAYEQYF. The DNA for the CDR3 is TGTGCCAGCATCGGCGGAGCCTACGAGCAGTACTTC.

The chain joins TRBV9 to TRBJ1-4; TRBD1 agrees at 8 bases. V lost 4 bases to trimming and J lost 2 bases; unmatched junction nucleotides: 4. CDR1 and CDR2 (germline): SGDLS, YYNGEE. The CDR3 contains 15 residues. The CDR3 DNA sequence: TGTGCCAGCAGCACTAGACAGGGGACTAATGAAAAACTGTTTTTT. This encodes CASSTRQGTNEKLFF.

The V call is TRBV3-1 (or the pseudogene TRBV3-2), the J call TRBJ1-3; tentative D call: TRBD1 (5 bases). The CDR3 contains 15 residues. The V end was cut by 8 bases, the J end by 3 bases, with 17 bases between. Per the germline V gene, CDR1 is LGHDT and CDR2 is YNNKEL (reference sequence). The CDR3 DNA reads as TGTGCCAGCGAGGAACGCAGAGGGGTTGGAAACACCATATATTTT. The encoded protein is CASEERRGVGNTIYF.

The chain is built from TRBV28 and TRBJ1-1; D gene ambiguous. The CDR3 extends over 11 amino acids. The ends were cut back, 7 bases at V and 4 bases at J, with 7 bases in the middle. Per germline, CDR1 MDHEN and CDR2 SYDVKM. The CDR3 nucleotides are TGTGCCAGCAACTGGGGCACTGAAGCTTTCTTT. It translates to CASNWGTEAFF.

The V call is TRBV5-5, the J call TRBJ2-7; D remains unclear. V dropped 1 base and J dropped 3 bases, with 11 bases sitting between them. Germline assignment: CDR1 SGHKS and CDR2 YYEKEE (reference sequence). The CDR3 sequence is 14 residues long. CDR3 sequence (DNA): TGTGCCAGCAGCTTGCGGCAGGCCCTCTACGAGCAGTACTTC. Protein: CASSLRQALYEQYF. The whole variable domain, filled in from reference TRBV5-5 and TRBJ2-7, reads DAGVTQSPTHLIKTRGQQVTLRCSPISGHKSVSWYQQVLGQGPQFIFQYYEKEERGRGNFPDRFSARQFPNYSSELNVNALLLGDSALYLCASSLRQALYEQYFGPGTRLTVT.

The V and J genes are TRBV27 and TRBJ1-2; D is uncertain. Trimming shortened V by 6 bases and J by 4 bases, and 15 bases separated the two germline ends. This CDR3 comprises 14 residues. CDR1 is MNHEY, CDR2 SMNVEV, per germline (reference sequence). The CDR3 nucleotides are TGTGCCAGCAGACCCCCCGGGCCACTCTATGGCTACACCTTC. Residues: CASRPPGPLYGYTF.

The chain links TRBV27 to TRBJ2-5, with 11 bases identical to TRBD2. There are 16 residues in the CDR3. Germline CDR1 and CDR2: MNHEY and SMNVEV (reference sequence). With V trimmed by 4 bases and J by 1 base, 5 bases remained unmatched. The CDR3 DNA reads as TGTGCCAGCAGTTCGATAGCGGGGGGGATCCAAGAGACCCAGTACTTC. This gives the protein CASSSIAGGIQETQYF.

This chain uses TRBV27 with TRBJ1-1; no reliable D call. This CDR3 spans 12 amino acids. Germline assignment: CDR1 MNHEY and CDR2 SMNVEV (reference sequence). Trimming removed 8 bases from V and 4 bases from J, with 11 bases in between. This chain's CDR3 is CASATGSTEAFF. The DNA for the CDR3 is TGTGCCAGCGCTACTGGAAGCACTGAAGCTTTCTTT.

The chain couples TRBV9 to TRBJ1-1; tentatively, D is TRBD1 (5 bases). The V end was cut by 0 bases, the J end by 3 bases, with 15 bases between. This CDR3 spans 16 amino acids. Germline V gene data show CDR1 as SGDLS and CDR2 as YYNGEE. CDR3 coding DNA: TGTGCCAGCAGCGTAGTACCCTCAGGGAGGGACACTGAAGCTTTCTTT. It yields the protein CASSVVPSGRDTEAFF.

The chain employs TRBV7-2 and TRBJ2-7; tentatively, D is TRBD1 (5 bases). CDR3 length: 12 amino acids. The germline V gene encodes CDR1 SGHTA and CDR2 FQGNSA. The germline V and J ends were trimmed by 8 bases and 6 bases, with 14 bases remaining between them. CDR3 nucleotide sequence: TGTGCCAGCGGGCCAGTAGGGGTCGAGCAGTACTTC. It codes for CASGPVGVEQYF. Looking up the rest from reference TRBV7-2 and TRBJ2-7 gives the full variable domain: GAGVSQSPSNKVTEKGKDVELRCDPISGHTALYWYRQSLGQGLEFLIYFQGNSAPDKSGLPSDRFSAERTGGSVSTLTIQRTQQEDSAVYLCASGPVGVEQYFGPGTRLTVT.

This chain links TRBV7-8 with TRBJ2-5; perhaps D is TRBD1 or TRBD2 (5 bases each). Deletions cut 4 bases from V and 8 bases from J, with 20 bases between. This CDR3 comprises 15 residues. Germline CDR1 and CDR2: SGHVS and FQNEAQ. The CDR3 is CASSWRDTGQVTQYF. In nucleotides, the CDR3 is TGTGCCAGCAGCTGGCGCGACACGGGGCAAGTTACCCAGTACTTC.

The chain has TRBV24-1 and TRBJ2-3, with 7 bases that match TRBD1. From germline, CDR1 is KGHDR and CDR2 SFDVKD. The CDR3 spans 17 residues. V was clipped by 4 bases and J by 1 base; unmatched bases: 10. Written as DNA, the CDR3 is TGTGCCACCAGTGAGCCCGGACAGGAACTGGGCACAGATACGCAGTATTTT. This sequence encodes CATSEPGQELGTDTQYF.

V gene TRBV18 combines with J gene TRBJ2-6, with D unresolved. The CDR3 has 15 residues. Germline loops: CDR1 KGHSH, CDR2 LQKENI. The V gene lost 3 bases and the J gene lost 3 bases, with 9 bases spanning the gap. This chain's CDR3 is CASSPLRYGANVLTF. CDR3 coding DNA: TGTGCCAGCTCACCTCTTCGATATGGGGCCAACGTCCTGACTTTC.

J is TRBJ2-2 and V is TRBV6-1; D is possibly TRBD2 (6 bases). V lost 1 base to trimming and J lost 7 bases, with 7 bases between them. There are 13 residues in the CDR3. Germline CDR1 MNHNS, CDR2 SASEGT. The CDR3: CASSEGEVGELFF. The DNA for the CDR3 is TGTGCCAGCAGTGAAGGGGAGGTCGGGGAGCTGTTTTTT.

The V call is TRBV5-1, the J call TRBJ1-2; no definite D call. The V and J ends lost 0 bases and 4 bases respectively, with 13 bases between them. The germline V gene has CDR1 SGHRS and CDR2 YFSETQ. This CDR3 is 15 amino acids long. DNA for the CDR3: TGCGCCAGCAGCTTGGAGGAGGGAGAAGGCTATGGCTACACCTTC. This encodes CASSLEEGEGYGYTF.

This sequence joins TRBV9 and TRBJ1-5; maybe TRBD1 (6 bases). V was trimmed by 4 bases and J by 4 bases, leaving 9 bases between them. The CDR3 spans 13 residues. Per the germline V gene, CDR1 is SGDLS and CDR2 is YYNGEE. CDR3 in amino acids: CASSLQGNQPQHF. CDR3 sequence (DNA): TGTGCCAGCAGCCTACAGGGAAATCAGCCCCAGCATTTT.

This sequence joins TRBV27 and TRBJ2-7; 7 positions match TRBD1. The V and J ends lost 5 bases and 5 bases, in that order; junction bases with no gene match: 6. CDR3 length: 13 residues. The germline V gene encodes CDR1 MNHEY and CDR2 SMNVEV (reference sequence). The CDR3 loop reads CASSLNRGHEQYF. The CDR3 DNA reads TGTGCCAGCAGTCTGAACAGGGGCCACGAGCAGTACTTC.

V and J are TRBV3-1 (or the pseudogene TRBV3-2) and TRBJ2-7, with a possible D match to TRBD1 (6 bases). Trimming removed 2 bases from V and 7 bases from J, with 15 bases in between. The CDR3 is 14 amino acids. CDR1 is LGHDT and CDR2 is YNNKEL in the germline V gene (reference sequence). CDR3 coding DNA: TGTGCCAGCAGCCAAAACAGGGCCCAAGGGGAGCAGTACTTC. Its translation: CASSQNRAQGEQYF.

The chain carries TRBV7-9 and TRBJ1-5, with TRBD1 matching 8 bases. The CDR3 totals 14 residues. The junction had 2 bases not matched to a gene; V was cut back by 4 bases and J by 3 bases. Germline V gene data show CDR1 as SEHNR and CDR2 as FQNEAQ (reference sequence). DNA of the CDR3: TGTGCCAGCAGCTCGGGACAGGTCAATCAGCCCCAGCATTTT. Its protein is CASSSGQVNQPQHF.

This rearrangement joins TRBV20-1 to TRBJ1-5, with 8 bases that match TRBD1. The CDR3 has 14 amino acids. Germline V gene data show CDR1 as DFQATT and CDR2 as SNEGSKA (reference sequence). The V and J ends lost 3 bases and 4 bases, in that order; junction bases with no gene match: 5. CDR3 protein: CSASSDRGNQPQHF. As DNA, the CDR3 is TGCAGTGCTAGTAGCGACAGGGGTAATCAGCCCCAGCATTTT.

This clone occurred once. V usage is TRBV4-3 and J usage is TRBJ2-3, with D possibly matching TRBD1 (6 bases). CDR3 length: 15 amino acids. V shed 0 bases and J shed 4 bases, with 11 bases lying between them. Germline V gene lookup returns CDR1 LGHNA and CDR2 YSLEER. The chain's CDR3 is CASSQDLRGSDTQYF. The DNA for the CDR3 is TGCGCCAGCAGCCAAGATCTGAGGGGGTCAGATACGCAGTATTTT.

This clone has a single count. V gene TRBV6-5 combines with J gene TRBJ2-7; 9 bases agree with TRBD1. J was trimmed by 0 bases and V by 6 bases; bases with no gene match: 6. The germline V gene encodes CDR1 MNHEY and CDR2 SVGAGI. The CDR3 loop spans 15 amino acids. CDR3 sequence: CASREATGGSYEQYF. CDR3 bases: TGTGCCAGCAGGGAGGCGACAGGGGGCTCCTACGAGCAGTACTTC.

V gene TRBV9 combines with J gene TRBJ2-5; TRBD2 might be the D (6 bases). This CDR3 spans 14 amino acids. Trimming pared 4 bases from V and 4 bases from J, leaving 14 bases between. The V gene's germline CDR1 is SGDLS and CDR2 YYNGEE. DNA of the CDR3: TGTGCCAGCAGCCCCAGACTAGTCCTAGAGACCCAGTACTTC. Residues: CASSPRLVLETQYF.

The rearrangement links TRBV27 to TRBJ2-2, with D tentatively TRBD2 (6 bases). Germline CDR1 and CDR2: MNHEY and SMNVEV (reference sequence). The CDR3 contains 17 residues. Trimming removed 5 bases from V and 4 bases from J, with 20 bases in between. The CDR3 is CASSRETNGVSTGELFF. CDR3 bases: TGTGCCAGCAGTCGGGAGACGAACGGGGTTAGCACCGGGGAGCTGTTTTTT.

V is TRBV7-9 and J is TRBJ2-5; D might be TRBD1 (5 bases). CDR3 size: 16 residues. Trimming cost V 6 bases and J 4 bases, with 21 bases left between them. Per germline, CDR1 SEHNR and CDR2 FQNEAQ (reference sequence). The CDR3 region has the DNA TGTGCCAGCAGAACCCTGGTGACAGTCCGAGTAGAGACCCAGTACTTC. Its protein is CASRTLVTVRVETQYF.

This chain links TRBV4-1 with TRBJ2-1; D is perhaps TRBD2 (6 bases). The CDR3 runs 15 residues. Trimming shortened V by 1 base and J by 2 bases, and 9 bases separated the two germline ends. Germline values: CDR1 MGHRA, CDR2 YSYEKL. The CDR3: CASSQAGDPYNEQFF. The CDR3 DNA sequence: TGCGCCAGCAGCCAAGCGGGGGATCCCTACAATGAGCAGTTCTTC.

This chain links TRBV4-3 with TRBJ2-6, with a weak D call TRBD1 (5 bases). Trimming removed 1 base at V and 0 bases at J, with 10 bases between. CDR3 length: 17 amino acids. Germline CDR1 is LGHNA and CDR2 is YSLEER. The CDR3 region is CASSQGTGPSGANVLTF. The CDR3 DNA is TGCGCCAGCAGCCAAGGAACAGGCCCCTCTGGGGCCAACGTCCTGACTTTC.

The rearrangement joins TRBV9 to TRBJ2-3; D is unresolved. Trimming pared 0 bases from V and 4 bases from J, leaving 18 bases between. Germline loops: CDR1 SGDLS, CDR2 YYNGEE. The CDR3 contains 17 residues. Written as DNA, the CDR3 is TGTGCCAGCAGCGTAGTGGGAAGGACGGCTGGAGCAGATACGCAGTATTTT. Residues: CASSVVGRTAGADTQYF.

This clone has a handful of counts. This chain joins TRBV9 and TRBJ2-5, with 8 bases lining up with TRBD2. This CDR3 has 16 residues. The germline V gene has CDR1 SGDLS and CDR2 YYNGEE. V lost 0 bases and J lost 4; bases outside the gene matches: 8. The CDR3 spells CASSVEGTGGPETQYF. CDR3 DNA sequence: TGTGCCAGCAGCGTAGAAGGAACGGGGGGGCCAGAGACCCAGTACTTC. Full variable domain (outside the CDR3, taken from reference TRBV9 and TRBJ2-5): DSGVTQTPKHLITATGQRVTLRCSPRSGDLSVYWYQQSLDQGLQFLIQYYNGEERAKGNILERFSAQQFPDLHSELNLSSLELGDSALYFCASSVEGTGGPETQYFGPGTRLLVL.

The rearrangement uses TRBV3-1 (or the pseudogene TRBV3-2) and TRBJ1-2; weak D call: TRBD1 (5 bases). Germline V gene data show CDR1 as LGHDT and CDR2 as YNNKEL (reference sequence). The CDR3 is made up of 13 amino acids. Trimming stripped 4 bases from V and 4 bases from J, with 10 bases between. The CDR3 sequence is CASSPGQIYGYTF. CDR3 nucleotide sequence: TGTGCCAGCAGCCCCGGACAAATCTATGGCTACACCTTC.